The 20 T cell receptor beta chains below come from one sample, sequenced in a study of cytomegalovirus exposure and HLA in healthy donors. PCR amplification relied on 60 Vbeta primers (plus 13 Jbeta primers). Repertoires were generated with immunoSEQ multiplex PCR, while TCRdb's copy carries only in-frame clones and drops some. The sample holds about 52,000 clones. The sample taken for sequencing was PBMCs. Receptors originate from a woman aged 55-75 years in good health and CMV-seropositive.

V and J are TRBV7-2 and TRBJ1-2, with a weak D call TRBD1 (6 bases). Per germline, CDR1 SGHTA and CDR2 FQGNSA. There are 15 residues in the CDR3. V was trimmed by 5 bases and J by 8 bases, leaving 21 bases between them. The CDR3 DNA reads TGTGCCAGCAGCGCCAACAGGGTACAGGCGGAGGGCTACACCTTC. Protein product: CASSANRVQAEGYTF.

The chain has TRBV6-5 and TRBJ1-1; 7 positions agree with TRBD1. Trimming removed 10 bases from V and 5 bases from J; junction bases left unmatched: 10. Germline V gene sequence: CDR1 MNHEY, CDR2 SVGAGI. The CDR3 runs 13 residues. The CDR3 sequence: CATRDRAVTEAFF. The CDR3 DNA sequence: TGTGCCACCCGAGACAGGGCGGTTACTGAAGCTTTCTTT.

The chain is built from TRBV7-9 and TRBJ2-7; 11 bases are shared with TRBD1. Germline CDR1 and CDR2: SEHNR and FQNEAQ (reference sequence). There are 16 residues in the CDR3. Losses at the gene ends were 1 base for V and 6 bases for J; bases not matched to a gene: 8. DNA of the CDR3: TGTGCCAGCAGCTTAGGATGGACAGGGGGCGCTGGCGAGCAGTACTTC. It encodes CASSLGWTGGAGEQYF. The variable domain in full, with the rest retrieved from reference TRBV7-9 and TRBJ2-7, is DTGVSQNPRHKITKRGQNVTFRCDPISEHNRLYWYRQTLGQGPEFLTYFQNEAQLEKSRLLSDRFSAERPKGSFSTLEIQRTEQGDSAMYLCASSLGWTGGAGEQYFGPGTRLTVT.

This sequence joins TRBV25-1 and TRBJ2-2; 8 bases align to TRBD1. The CDR3 consists of 15 residues. The ends lost 4 bases at V and 4 bases at J; junction bases unmatched: 5. Germline V gives CDR1 MGHDK, CDR2 SYGVNS. CDR3 coding DNA: TGTGCCAGCAGTGGGCCCGGGACAGGCACCGGGGAGCTGTTTTTT. Protein product: CASSGPGTGTGELFF. The variable domain in full, with the rest retrieved from reference TRBV25-1 and TRBJ2-2, is EADIYQTPRYLVIGTGKKITLECSQTMGHDKMYWYQQDPGMELHLIHYSYGVNSTEKGDLSSESTVSRIRTEHFPLTLESARPSHTSQYLCASSGPGTGTGELFFGEGSRLTVL.

The rearrangement uses TRBV9 and TRBJ2-1; TRBD2 matches at 9 bases. This CDR3 region has 16 residues. V gave up 2 bases and J gave up 4 bases; unmatched junction bases: 7. Germline loops: CDR1 SGDLS, CDR2 YYNGEE. The CDR3 coding sequence is TGTGCCAGCAGCGTCCTAGCGGGGACTCCTTACAATGAGCAGTTCTTC. Residues: CASSVLAGTPYNEQFF.

The chain employs TRBV7-9 and TRBJ2-1; possibly TRBD2 for D (6 bases). This CDR3 has 12 amino acids. Looked up from germline, CDR1 is SEHNR and CDR2 is FQNEAQ (reference sequence). V was pared by 3 bases and J by 8 bases, with 8 bases between. The CDR3 sequence is CASSFREHEQFF. The CDR3 nucleotides are TGTGCCAGCAGCTTTCGGGAGCATGAGCAGTTCTTC.

This chain links TRBV9 with TRBJ2-7; tentatively, D is TRBD1 (5 bases). Trimming left V 1 base short and J 5 bases short, with 16 bases between. This CDR3 contains 15 residues. The V gene's germline CDR1 is SGDLS and CDR2 YYNGEE. The CDR3 protein is CASSVSKRPGNEQYF. DNA of the CDR3: TGTGCCAGCAGCGTATCTAAAAGGCCAGGGAACGAGCAGTACTTC.

The rearrangement joins TRBV27 to TRBJ1-5; unclear D gene. Germline V CDR1 and CDR2: MNHEY, SMNVEV (reference sequence). This CDR3 has 15 residues. Trimming removed 6 bases from V and 0 bases from J, with 12 bases in between. CDR3 DNA sequence: TGTGCCAGCAGACTGACTTCCGATAGCAATCAGCCCCAGCATTTT. Its protein product is CASRLTSDSNQPQHF.

This chain links TRBV15 with TRBJ2-6; weak D call: TRBD1 (6 bases). V lost 2 bases and J lost 0, with 29 bases in between. The CDR3 is 23 residues long. Looked up from germline, CDR1 is LNHNV and CDR2 is YYDKDF (reference sequence). This CDR3 reads CATSRQTGWGRDTFFSGANVLTF. The CDR3 nucleotides read TGTGCCACCAGCAGACAAACGGGATGGGGCCGGGACACCTTCTTCTCTGGGGCCAACGTCCTGACTTTC.

V is TRBV7-8 and J is TRBJ1-2; D uncertain. The ends were cut back, 0 bases at V and 3 bases at J, with 5 bases in the middle. The germline gives CDR1 SGHVS, CDR2 FQNEAQ. The CDR3 covers 13 residues. The CDR3 protein is CASSLAQYYGYTF. The CDR3 nucleotides are TGTGCCAGCAGCTTAGCCCAGTACTATGGCTACACCTTC.

The chain recombines TRBV5-6 with TRBJ2-7; D not resolved. From germline, CDR1 is SGHDT and CDR2 YYEEEE. The ends were cut back, 1 base at V and 2 bases at J, with 10 bases in the middle. The CDR3 has 14 amino acids. As DNA, the CDR3 is TGTGCCAGCAGCTTGTTGAACAGAGCCTACGAGCAGTACTTC. Translation gives CASSLLNRAYEQYF.

This sequence joins TRBV6-5 and TRBJ2-7; possible D gene TRBD2, 5 bases. The CDR3 is made up of 14 amino acids. CDR1 and CDR2 from the germline V gene are MNHEY and SVGAGI. V was trimmed by 6 bases and J by 9 bases, leaving 21 bases between them. In DNA, the CDR3 is TGTGCCAGCAGCCCCAGAGGGTCCAATGCCGGGCAGTACTTC. Protein: CASSPRGSNAGQYF.

This sequence joins TRBV2 and TRBJ1-3; 7 bases fit TRBD1. Trimming at V came to 5 bases and at J to 8 bases, leaving 12 bases not matched to a gene. The CDR3 has 15 residues. From germline, CDR1 is SNHLY and CDR2 FYNNEI. CDR3 DNA: TGTGCCAGCAGTCCGGGACAGTCCCTCGCGGACACCATATATTTT. Translated, it gives CASSPGQSLADTIYF.

The chain couples TRBV5-6 to TRBJ1-6; D possibly corresponds to TRBD1 (5 bases). V dropped 2 bases and J dropped 9 bases, with 15 bases sitting between them. Looked up from germline, CDR1 is SGHDT and CDR2 is YYEEEE. The CDR3 loop spans 15 amino acids. The CDR3 nucleotides are TGTGCCAGCAGCTTACGGGGGGATAACAGTTCACCCCTCCACTTT. Protein sequence: CASSLRGDNSSPLHF.

The CDR3 DNA is TGCGCCAGCAGCCGGACAGGCCCGAACACCGGGGAGCTGTTTTTT. It translates to CASSRTGPNTGELFF. The chain employs TRBV5-1 and TRBJ2-2, with TRBD1 matching over 7 bases. Germline assignment: CDR1 SGHRS and CDR2 YFSETQ. The CDR3 loop spans 15 amino acids. Trimming removed 4 bases from V and 0 bases from J; junction bases left unmatched: 3.

The chain recombines TRBV5-1 with TRBJ2-7, with unresolved D. The CDR3 extends over 14 amino acids. Germline loops: CDR1 SGHRS, CDR2 YFSETQ. The V end was cut by 1 base, the J end by 4 bases, with 12 bases between. CDR3 amino acids: CASSLPGIGYEQYF. As DNA, the CDR3 is TGCGCCAGCAGCTTGCCAGGTATTGGGTACGAGCAGTACTTC.

V is TRBV5-1 and J is TRBJ2-3; 7 bases match TRBD2. The V gene's germline CDR1 is SGHRS and CDR2 YFSETQ. There are 14 residues in the CDR3. With V trimmed by 4 bases and J by 6 bases, 8 bases remained unmatched. The chain's CDR3 is CASSQGTIADTQYF. CDR3 coding DNA: TGCGCCAGCAGCCAAGGGACTATTGCGGATACGCAGTATTTT.

This sequence joins TRBV7-8 and TRBJ1-1; 9 bases match TRBD1. The CDR3 contains 15 residues. The V gene end was trimmed by 7 bases and the J gene end by 4 bases; junction bases not matched to a gene: 10. Per the germline V gene, CDR1 is SGHVS and CDR2 is FQNEAQ. CDR3 bases: TGTGCCAGCACCGCCCTACAGGGGGCCCTCACTGAAGCTTTCTTT. Encoded protein: CASTALQGALTEAFF.

In the case of this clone: A junction end diverges from the germline sequence, so it may reflect a read error. The gene calls are TRBV20-1 and TRBJ1-1, with D possibly being TRBD1 (5 bases). Germline CDR1 DFQATT, CDR2 SNEGSKA (reference sequence). The CDR3 is 11 residues long. The DNA for the CDR3 is TGCAGTGCTAGAGGGGGGGGTGAAGATTTCTTT. Residues: CSARGGGEDFF.

The chain is built from TRBV6-1 and TRBJ1-1; 7 bases align to TRBD1. The CDR3 contains 11 residues. Per germline, CDR1 MNHNS and CDR2 SASEGT. The trim removed 8 bases at V and 10 bases at J, leaving 7 bases unmatched. The CDR3 spells CASANRTGAFF. As DNA, the CDR3 is TGTGCCAGCGCAAACCGGACAGGAGCTTTCTTT.